The entry below gives a single T cell receptor beta chain sequence along with its context. Its target is not known. These data come from a study of vaccination and CD4 T cells after COVID-19. Background on the study: The convalescents included six males and four females, and among them two were Hispanic while seven were Caucasian. The cells in question were stimulated using overlapping spike peptides derived from SARS-CoV-2, HCoV-NL63, HCoV-OC43 and HCoV-229E.

General observations from the study: Researchers report that a median roughly 85% of reactive clones in convalescent patients surfaced only post-vaccination.

CDR1 SEHNR and CDR2 FQNEAQ come from the germline V gene (reference sequence). The length of the CDR3 is 18 residues. V lost 5 bases to trimming and J lost 4 bases, with 26 bases between them. The Oncomine TCR Beta short-read assay was applied to DNA of cultured CD4+ T cells. TCRdb fed the PCR reads into MiXCR, producing one record per CDR3 protein. The top ten clones hold roughly 14% of a sample with more than 15,000 distinct CDR3 sequences, roughly 50% of them seen once. The sample's treatment: roughly 10-day PBMC culture with coronavirus spike peptide pools or control peptides (ViraFEST assay). Every well contained some 1.9 million PBMCs, which were grown with about 9.2 IU/ml IL-2 and 10 ug/ml peptide pools.

Sequencing used cultured CD4+ T cells from blood. The V and J genes are TRBV7-9 and TRBJ1-1, with no clear D. The source is a human donor with COVID-19. The DNA of the CDR3 is TGTGCCAGCAGCCGCGGCCGAGGGAATTCGTGGGGTCGCACTGAAGCTTTCTTT. Translating it yields CASSRGRGNSWGRTEAFF.